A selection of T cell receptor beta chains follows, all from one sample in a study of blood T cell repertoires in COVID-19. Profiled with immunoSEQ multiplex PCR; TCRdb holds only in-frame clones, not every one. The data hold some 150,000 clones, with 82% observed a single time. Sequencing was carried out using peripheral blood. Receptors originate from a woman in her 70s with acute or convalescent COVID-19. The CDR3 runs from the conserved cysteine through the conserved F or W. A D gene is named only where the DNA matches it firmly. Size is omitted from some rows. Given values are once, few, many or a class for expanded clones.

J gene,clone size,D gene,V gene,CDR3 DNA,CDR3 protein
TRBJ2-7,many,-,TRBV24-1,TGTGCCACCAGTGATTCCGGGACTTTCTACGAGCAGTACTTC,CATSDSGTFYEQYF
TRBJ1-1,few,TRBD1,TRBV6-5,TGTGCCAGCAACCAAAGGGGGACAGATGAAGCTTTCTTT,CASNQRGTDEAFF
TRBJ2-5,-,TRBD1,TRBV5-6,TGTGCCAGCAGCTTGGAGGGGACAGGGATCGGGGAGACCCAGTACTTC,CASSLEGTGIGETQYF
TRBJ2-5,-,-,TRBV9,TGTGCCAGCAGCGTAAGCGGTAGGCGCCAAGAGACCCAGTACTTC,CASSVSGRRQETQYF
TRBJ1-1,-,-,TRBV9,TGTGCCAGCAGCGAGATGGACAGTGAGAACACTGAAGCTTTCTTT,CASSEMDSENTEAFF
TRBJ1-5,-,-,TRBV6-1,TGTGCCAGCAGTGAGTTGGGACACCGTAGCAATCAGCCCCAGCATTTT,CASSELGHRSNQPQHF
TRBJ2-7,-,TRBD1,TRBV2,TGTGCCAGCAGTGACTTCGACAGGGGGTCCCACGAGCAGTACTTC,CASSDFDRGSHEQYF
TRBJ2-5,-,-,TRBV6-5,TGTGCCAGCAGACAGGGTTTGACCAAAGAGACCCAGTACTTC,CASRQGLTKETQYF
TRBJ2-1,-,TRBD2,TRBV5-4,TGTGCCAGCAGCTTGGACAGCGGGAGGGCTGGGCAAGAGCAGTTCTTC,CASSLDSGRAGQEQFF
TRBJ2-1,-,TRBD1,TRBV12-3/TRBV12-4,TGTGCCAGCAGTTCCACAGGGGCTGAGCAGTTCTTC,CASSSTGAEQFF
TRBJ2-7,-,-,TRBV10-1,TGCGCCAGCAGTGAGTCTTCAAGGGGCGTGAAGTACGAGCAGTACTTC,CASSESSRGVKYEQYF
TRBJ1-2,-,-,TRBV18,TGTGCCAGCTCACCAGGGGGCACCAACTATGGCTACACCTTC,CASSPGGTNYGYTF
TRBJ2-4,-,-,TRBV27,TGTGCCAGCAGTTCAGGGGTCGTAGGGGTTTTAGCCAAAAACATTCAGTACTTC,CASSSGVVGVLAKNIQYF
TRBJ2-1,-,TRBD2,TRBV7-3,TGTGCCAGCAGCGCCGGATCTAGCGGTTACAATGAGCAGTTCTTC,CASSAGSSGYNEQFF
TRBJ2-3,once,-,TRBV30,TGTGCCTGGAGTGTAAGTGGCGGACAGCCGCAGTATTTT,CAWSVSGGQPQYF
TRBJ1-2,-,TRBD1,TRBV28,TGTGCCAGCAGTTCCCGACAGGGGGCGGACTATGGCTACACCTTC,CASSSRQGADYGYTF
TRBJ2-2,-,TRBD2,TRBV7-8,TGTGCCAGCAGCGGATCCGGTCTTGGTGGCGGGAGGACGAACACCGGGGAGCTGTTTTTT,CASSGSGLGGGRTNTGELFF
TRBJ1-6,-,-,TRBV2,TGTGCCAGCAGAAGGGAGGGCTCACCCCTCCACTTT,CASRREGSPLHF
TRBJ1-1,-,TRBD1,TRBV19,TGTGCCAGTAGCTCGGAATTCGGGGGACAGGGCTTTGAAGCTTTCTTT,CASSSEFGGQGFEAFF
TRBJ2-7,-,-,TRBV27,TGTGCCAGCAGCCCCTCTAGCGACTCCTACGAGCAGTACTTC,CASSPSSDSYEQYF
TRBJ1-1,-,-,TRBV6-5,TGTGCCAGCAGTATACAGGGAGAGAACACTGAAGCTTTCTTT,CASSIQGENTEAFF
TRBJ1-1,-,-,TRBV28,TGTGCCAGCAGTTTTATTGGGAGGTACAACACTGAAGCTTTCTTT,CASSFIGRYNTEAFF
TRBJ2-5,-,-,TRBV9,TGTGCCAGCAGCGTAGACCACTACCAAGAGACCCAGTACTTC,CASSVDHYQETQYF
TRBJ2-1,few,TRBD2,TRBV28,TGTGCCAGCAGTCCGTTTGCGGGGGGGAGGGCCTCCTACAATGAGCAGTTCTTC,CASSPFAGGRASYNEQFF
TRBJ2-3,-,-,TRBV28,TGTGCCAGCAGTCGCCAAGGGGGGGGGACAACCACAGATACGCAGTATTTT,CASSRQGGGTTTDTQYF
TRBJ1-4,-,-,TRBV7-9,TGTGCCAGCAGCTTCACCGGGACATCAAATGAAAAACTGTTTTTT,CASSFTGTSNEKLFF
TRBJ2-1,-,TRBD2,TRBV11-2,TGTGCCAGCAGCTTAGGTCAGAGACTAGCGGGAGGGAGTGAGCAGTTCTTC,CASSLGQRLAGGSEQFF
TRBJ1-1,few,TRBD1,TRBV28,TGTGCCAGCAGGGACAGGGGAGGAATATTGGGCACTGAAGCTTTCTTT,CASRDRGGILGTEAFF
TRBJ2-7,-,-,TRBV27,TGTGCCAGCAGTCCTACCGGGTACAGGAACTCCTACGAGCAGTACTTC,CASSPTGYRNSYEQYF